Given below is one T cell receptor beta chain in context. This sample is drawn from a study of blood T cell repertoires in COVID-19. The overall study: Material from acute and convalescent COVID-19 was sourced from the United States, Italy and Spain.

The CDR3 is 17 residues long. Germline V CDR1 and CDR2: SGHRS, YFSETQ. Trimming at V came to 1 base and at J to 8 bases, leaving 11 bases not matched to a gene. Per the authors' pipeline: Cell counts per sample came from amplifying reference gene primers. Using immunoSEQ multiplex PCR, the repertoire was profiled, and TCRdb retains in-frame clones only, with some absent. V and J calls and clone size follow that table, whereas D and trimming were derived from the DNA. The table lists 200,000 to 250,000 clones, 86% of them singletons. The TCR was taken from an elderly woman with COVID-19, enrolled during active disease. This rearrangement joins TRBV5-1 to TRBJ2-1, with 11 bases aligning to TRBD2. What was sequenced was peripheral blood. The CDR3 is CASSLSGSGGATDEQFF. CDR3 bases: TGCGCCAGCAGCTTGTCCGGTAGCGGGGGGGCCACAGATGAGCAGTTCTTC.